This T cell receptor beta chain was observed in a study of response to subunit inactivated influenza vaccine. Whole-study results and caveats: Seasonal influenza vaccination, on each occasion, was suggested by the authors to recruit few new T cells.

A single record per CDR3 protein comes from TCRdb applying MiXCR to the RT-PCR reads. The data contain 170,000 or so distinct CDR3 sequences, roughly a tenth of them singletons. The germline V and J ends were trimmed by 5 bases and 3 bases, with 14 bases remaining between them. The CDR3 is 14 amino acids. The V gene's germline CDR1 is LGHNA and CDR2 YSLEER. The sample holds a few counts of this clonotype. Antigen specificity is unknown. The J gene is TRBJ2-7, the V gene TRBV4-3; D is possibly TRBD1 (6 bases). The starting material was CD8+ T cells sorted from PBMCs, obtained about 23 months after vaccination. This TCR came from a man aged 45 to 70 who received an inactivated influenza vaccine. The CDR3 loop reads CASSLEIGGYEQYF. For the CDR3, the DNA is TGCGCCAGCAGCTTAGAGATAGGGGGCTACGAGCAGTACTTC.